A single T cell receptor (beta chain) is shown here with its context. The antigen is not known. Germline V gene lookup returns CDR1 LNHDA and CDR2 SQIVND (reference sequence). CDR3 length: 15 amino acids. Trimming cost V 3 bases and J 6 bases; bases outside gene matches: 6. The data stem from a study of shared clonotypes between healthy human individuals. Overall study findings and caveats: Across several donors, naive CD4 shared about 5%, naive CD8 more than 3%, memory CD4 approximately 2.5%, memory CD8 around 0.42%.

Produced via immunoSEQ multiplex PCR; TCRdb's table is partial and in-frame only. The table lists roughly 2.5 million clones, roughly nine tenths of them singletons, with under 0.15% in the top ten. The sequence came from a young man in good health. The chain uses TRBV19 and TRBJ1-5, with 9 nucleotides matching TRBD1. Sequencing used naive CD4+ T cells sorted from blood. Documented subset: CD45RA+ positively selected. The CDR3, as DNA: TGTGCCAGTAGTATGGGGGACAGGGCGACTCAGCCCCAGCATTTT. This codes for CASSMGDRATQPQHF.